These T cell receptor beta chains were read from a single sample in a study of T cell responses to AZD1222 COVID-19 vaccine. Profiled with immunoSEQ multiplex PCR; TCRdb holds only in-frame clones, not every one. This sample has 35,000 or so clones, with 85% to 90% found just once. Source: peripheral blood, taken on day 0 of AZD1222 vaccination. The receptors originated from an adult in good health. Each CDR3 is given with its conserved first and last residue. D genes are given only for firm matches. Expanded clones are given a class, and other clones once, few, many or no size at all.

CDR3: CASSLSGTSGRVSTDTQYF; DNA: TGTGCCAGCAGCTTATCAGGGACTAGCGGGAGGGTTAGCACAGATACGCAGTATTTT; D: TRBD2; J: TRBJ2-3; V: TRBV11-2; size: -
CDR3: CASSARTGRDTEAFF; DNA: TGTGCCAGCAGTGCCCGGACAGGGCGGGACACTGAAGCTTTCTTT; D: TRBD1; J: TRBJ1-1; V: TRBV6-4; size: -
CDR3: CASSDPPGGGDTDTQYF; DNA: TGTGCCAGCAGTGACCCTCCGGGCGGGGGGGACACAGATACGCAGTATTTT; D: TRBD2; J: TRBJ2-3; V: TRBV6-1; size: -
CDR3: CASINPGQTDTEAFF; DNA: TGCGCCAGCATTAATCCAGGCCAAACGGACACTGAAGCTTTCTTT; D: -; J: TRBJ1-1; V: TRBV5-1; size: once
CDR3: CASSRGTDEQFF; DNA: TGTGCCAGCAGCCGAGGGACAGATGAGCAGTTCTTC; D: TRBD1; J: TRBJ2-1; V: TRBV3-1/TRBV3-2; size: -
CDR3: CASSLAGTGIHNSPLHF; DNA: TGTGCCAGCAGCTTAGCCGGGACAGGGATTCATAATTCACCCCTCCACTTT; D: TRBD1; J: TRBJ1-6; V: TRBV7-4; size: -
CDR3: CASNPAKGGRRGYYEQYF; DNA: TGCGCCAGCAACCCCGCCAAGGGGGGCCGCCGGGGGTACTACGAGCAGTACTTC; D: -; J: TRBJ2-7; V: TRBV5-1; size: -
CDR3: CASSIGDRAFF; DNA: TGTGCCAGTAGTATCGGTGATAGAGCTTTCTTT; D: -; J: TRBJ1-1; V: TRBV19; size: -
CDR3: CASSQPSNTEAFF; DNA: TGTGCCAGCAGCCAGCCCTCGAACACTGAAGCTTTCTTT; D: -; J: TRBJ1-1; V: TRBV5-4; size: -
CDR3: CASSIDPRYTDTQYF; DNA: TGTGCCAGTAGTATAGATCCACGATACACAGATACGCAGTATTTT; D: -; J: TRBJ2-3; V: TRBV19; size: -
CDR3: CASSLGEDSQLFF; DNA: TGTGCCAGCAGCTTAGGAGAAGACAGTCAACTGTTTTTT; D: -; J: TRBJ1-4; V: TRBV7-7; size: -
CDR3: CASSLRSGEDGYTF; DNA: TGTGCCAGCTCACTTCGGTCGGGGGAGGATGGCTACACCTTC; D: -; J: TRBJ1-2; V: TRBV18; size: -
CDR3: CASSISANEKLFF; DNA: TGTGCCAGTAGTATTTCGGCTAATGAAAAACTGTTTTTT; D: -; J: TRBJ1-4; V: TRBV19; size: -
CDR3: CSVGGYNEQFF; DNA: TGCAGTGTCGGGGGCTACAATGAGCAGTTCTTC; D: -; J: TRBJ2-1; V: TRBV20-1; size: -
CDR3: CASSAHGTGGLGYTF; DNA: TGTGCCAGCAGCGCGCACGGGACAGGGGGCCTAGGCTACACCTTC; D: TRBD1; J: TRBJ1-2; V: TRBV7-9; size: -
CDR3: CASSSAGQAINYGYTF; DNA: TGTGCCAGCAGCTCGGCCGGACAGGCGATTAACTATGGCTACACCTTC; D: TRBD1; J: TRBJ1-2; V: TRBV5-4; size: -
CDR3: CASSKTGTELGLFF; DNA: TGTGCCAGCAGTAAAACCGGGACGGAATTAGGGCTGTTTTTT; D: -; J: TRBJ1-4; V: TRBV6-5; size: few
CDR3: CSATNDYGYTF; DNA: TGCAGTGCGACAAACGACTATGGCTACACCTTC; D: -; J: TRBJ1-2; V: TRBV20-1; size: -
CDR3: CSVPGQGAPRDTQYF; DNA: TGCAGCGTTCCGGGACAGGGGGCGCCCCGAGATACGCAGTATTTT; D: TRBD1; J: TRBJ2-3; V: TRBV29-1; size: -
CDR3: CASSDTGGAFPPLHF; DNA: TGTGCCAGCAGTGATACAGGGGGCGCATTTCCTCCCCTCCACTTT; D: TRBD1; J: TRBJ1-6; V: TRBV2; size: -
CDR3: CASSRGYEQYF; DNA: TGTGCCAGCAGCCGCGGCTACGAGCAGTACTTC; D: -; J: TRBJ2-7; V: TRBV11-3; size: -
CDR3: CASSLGPGFNEKLFF; DNA: TGTGCCAGCAGCTTAGGTCCAGGTTTCAATGAAAAACTGTTTTTT; D: -; J: TRBJ1-4; V: TRBV7-9; size: -
CDR3: CASSYGRGYGYTF; DNA: TGTGCCAGCAGTTACGGCAGGGGGTATGGCTACACCTTC; D: TRBD1; J: TRBJ1-2; V: TRBV6-5; size: -
CDR3: CASSRTGAQHTQYF; DNA: TGTGCCAGCAGCCGGACAGGGGCGCAACATACGCAGTATTTT; D: TRBD1; J: TRBJ2-3; V: TRBV7-3; size: -
CDR3: CASSPGGGPSTDTQYF; DNA: TGTGCCAGCAGCCCAGGGGGGGGCCCTAGCACAGATACGCAGTATTTT; D: -; J: TRBJ2-3; V: TRBV27; size: few
CDR3: CASSDRGGYGYTF; DNA: TGTGCCAGCAGCGACAGGGGAGGCTATGGCTACACCTTC; D: TRBD1; J: TRBJ1-2; V: TRBV27; size: -
CDR3: CASSSRDSDTEAFF; DNA: TGTGCCAGCAGCTCCCGGGATTCCGACACTGAAGCTTTCTTT; D: -; J: TRBJ1-1; V: TRBV7-9; size: -
CDR3: CASSLDPDQETQYF; DNA: TGTGCCAGCAGCTTGGACCCCGACCAAGAGACCCAGTACTTC; D: -; J: TRBJ2-5; V: TRBV5-4; size: once
CDR3: CASSYYSNQPQHF; DNA: TGTGCCAGCAGCTACTATAGCAATCAGCCCCAGCATTTT; D: -; J: TRBJ1-5; V: TRBV7-2; size: -
CDR3: CSAREEAQHF; DNA: TGCAGTGCTAGAGAGGAAGCCCAGCATTTT; D: -; J: TRBJ1-5; V: TRBV20-1; size: -
CDR3: CASSVDNTEAFF; DNA: TGTGCCAGCAGCGTAGACAACACTGAAGCTTTCTTT; D: -; J: TRBJ1-1; V: TRBV9; size: -
CDR3: CASSSAGGDASEQYF; DNA: TGTGCCAGCAGTTCCGCGGGGGGCGACGCCTCCGAGCAGTACTTC; D: TRBD2; J: TRBJ2-7; V: TRBV28; size: -
CDR3: CASSLGLINTGELFF; DNA: TGTGCCAGCAGCCTCGGGTTAATAAACACCGGGGAGCTGTTTTTT; D: -; J: TRBJ2-2; V: TRBV6-5; size: -
CDR3: CASRWTYEQYF; DNA: TGTGCCAGCCGCTGGACCTACGAGCAGTACTTC; D: -; J: TRBJ2-7; V: TRBV2; size: -
CDR3: CASSQDLAGGADTQYF; DNA: TGTGCCAGCAGCCAAGATCTTGCGGGAGGCGCAGATACGCAGTATTTT; D: TRBD2; J: TRBJ2-3; V: TRBV4-2; size: few
CDR3: CSVGGQGSGEQYF; DNA: TGCAGCGTTGGAGGGCAGGGGTCGGGCGAGCAGTACTTC; D: -; J: TRBJ2-7; V: TRBV29-1; size: -
CDR3: CASEGQGNTEAFF; DNA: TGTGCCAGCGAGGGACAGGGGAACACTGAAGCTTTCTTT; D: TRBD1; J: TRBJ1-1; V: TRBV2; size: -
CDR3: CASSDSYEQYF; DNA: TGTGCCAGCAGTGACTCCTACGAGCAGTACTTC; D: -; J: TRBJ2-7; V: TRBV2; size: -
CDR3: CASRSSGPDTQYF; DNA: TGTGCCAGCAGGAGTAGCGGGCCAGATACGCAGTATTTT; D: TRBD2; J: TRBJ2-3; V: TRBV7-9; size: -
CDR3: CASSIGRSDSNQPQHF; DNA: TGTGCCAGTAGTATCGGGCGGTCAGATAGCAATCAGCCCCAGCATTTT; D: -; J: TRBJ1-5; V: TRBV19; size: once
CDR3: CASSQAGTSGAPSSYEQYF; DNA: TGTGCCAGCAGCCAAGCCGGGACTAGCGGAGCCCCAAGCTCCTACGAGCAGTACTTC; D: TRBD2; J: TRBJ2-7; V: TRBV4-2; size: -
CDR3: CASSQVNWASGTDTQYF; DNA: TGTGCCAGCAGCCAAGTTAATTGGGCATCGGGTACAGATACGCAGTATTTT; D: -; J: TRBJ2-3; V: TRBV4-2; size: -
CDR3: CASRAGGSYGYTF; DNA: TGTGCCAGCAGGGCCGGGGGCTCGTATGGCTACACCTTC; D: -; J: TRBJ1-2; V: TRBV12-3/TRBV12-4; size: once
CDR3: CASSLQVQQFF; DNA: TGTGCCAGCAGTCTACAGGTCCAGCAGTTCTTC; D: -; J: TRBJ2-1; V: TRBV6-5; size: -
CDR3: CASSPGLLGNSPLHF; DNA: TGTGCCAGCAGTCCCGGGCTTTTGGGTAATTCACCCCTCCACTTT; D: -; J: TRBJ1-6; V: TRBV27; size: -
CDR3: CASSEGWGRQGANIQYF; DNA: TGTGCCAGCAGTGAGGGGTGGGGGCGACAGGGGGCAAACATTCAGTACTTC; D: TRBD1; J: TRBJ2-4; V: TRBV6-1; size: -
CDR3: CASSSFPPQHF; DNA: TGTGCCAGCAGTTCTTTCCCTCCTCAGCATTTT; D: -; J: TRBJ1-5; V: TRBV6-2/TRBV6-3; size: -